This is a list of T cell receptor beta chains from one sample in a study of T cell changes during pregnancy in multiple sclerosis. Profiled with immunoSEQ multiplex PCR; TCRdb holds only in-frame clones, not every one. The table has some 120,000 clones, over 85% seen once. The sequences come from peripheral blood, collected before pregnancy. The origin of the receptors is a female donor with multiple sclerosis, enrolled in a pregnancy study. Both conserved end residues are part of each CDR3. D genes are given only for firm matches. Some rows have no size entry. The others give once, few or many, or a class for an expanded clone.

d_call,v_call,clone_size,j_call,cdr3_aa,cdr3_nt
NA,TRBV20-1,NA,TRBJ1-2,CSETRGYGYTF,TGCAGTGAGACCCGAGGCTATGGCTACACCTTC
NA,TRBV23-1,NA,TRBJ2-1,CASSPSKSDSLLNPIGNEQFF,TGCGCCAGCAGTCCTTCGAAAAGCGACAGCCTTTTAAACCCTATTGGTAATGAGCAGTTCTTC
NA,TRBV20-1,NA,TRBJ1-1,CSASEDTEAFF,TGCAGTGCTAGTGAGGACACTGAAGCTTTCTTT
TRBD2,TRBV7-8,NA,TRBJ2-5,CASSLARPREGRGSQYF,TGTGCCAGCAGCTTAGCGAGGCCGCGGGAGGGCCGTGGGTCCCAGTACTTC
TRBD2,TRBV9,NA,TRBJ2-1,CASSASRTRSVNEQFF,TGTGCCAGCAGCGCTTCCCGGACTAGGAGTGTAAATGAGCAGTTCTTC
TRBD2,TRBV28,once,TRBJ2-5,CASSLGTSGSVGTQYF,TGTGCCAGCAGTTTAGGGACTAGCGGGAGTGTGGGGACCCAGTACTTC
TRBD1,TRBV19,few,TRBJ1-4,CASSRRDRGRAKEKLFF,TGTGCCAGTAGTCGACGGGACAGGGGGCGCGCCAAGGAAAAACTGTTTTTT
NA,TRBV7-9,once,TRBJ1-1,CASSPRQLTEAFF,TGTGCCAGCAGCCCGAGGCAGTTAACTGAAGCTTTCTTT
TRBD1,TRBV5-1,NA,TRBJ2-3,CASSGGGARGHGDTQYF,TGCGCCAGCAGCGGAGGAGGGGCCAGGGGGCATGGAGATACGCAGTATTTT
NA,TRBV7-3,NA,TRBJ2-5,CASSLVGQETQYF,TGTGCCAGCAGCTTAGTCGGCCAAGAGACCCAGTACTTC
NA,TRBV7-8,NA,TRBJ1-2,CASSYPLKGRDHYGYTF,TGTGCCAGCAGCTACCCCCTAAAAGGCAGGGATCACTATGGCTACACCTTC
NA,TRBV28,NA,TRBJ2-7,CASSLRGGIAYEQYF,TGTGCCAGCAGTTTGCGGGGTGGAATCGCCTACGAGCAGTACTTC
TRBD1,TRBV30,NA,TRBJ1-6,CAWSAGTGLSPLHF,TGTGCCTGGAGCGCCGGGACAGGTCTATCACCCCTCCACTTT
NA,TRBV5-1,NA,TRBJ2-1,CASSLGQYNEQFF,TGCGCCAGCAGCTTGGGCCAGTACAATGAGCAGTTCTTC
NA,TRBV7-2,once,TRBJ1-5,CASSLASGWGSRQPQHF,TGTGCCAGCAGCTTAGCGAGCGGATGGGGATCTAGGCAGCCCCAGCATTTT
TRBD1,TRBV30,NA,TRBJ2-7,CAWKPGTGVTYEQYF,TGTGCCTGGAAGCCCGGGACAGGTGTAACCTACGAGCAGTACTTC
NA,TRBV19,NA,TRBJ1-4,CASKETANEKLFF,TGTGCCAGTAAGGAGACAGCTAATGAAAAACTGTTTTTT
TRBD2,TRBV2,NA,TRBJ2-1,CASSEEVAGDSYNEQFF,TGTGCCAGCAGTGAAGAGGTGGCGGGGGATTCCTACAATGAGCAGTTCTTC
NA,TRBV28,NA,TRBJ1-2,CASSWEGNYGYTF,TGTGCCAGCAGTTGGGAGGGTAACTATGGCTACACCTTC
TRBD2,TRBV5-6,NA,TRBJ2-7,CAGSFGSGTSANYEQYF,TGTGCCGGCAGCTTCGGGTCTGGGACTAGCGCCAACTACGAGCAGTACTTC
NA,TRBV7-3,NA,TRBJ1-1,CASSLVGGNTEAFF,TGTGCCAGCAGCTTAGTAGGAGGGAACACTGAAGCTTTCTTT
NA,TRBV5-1,NA,TRBJ1-5,CASSEGGRRNQPQHF,TGCGCCAGCAGCGAGGGGGGGCGGCGCAATCAGCCCCAGCATTTT
NA,TRBV28,NA,TRBJ1-5,CASRPGISDLPRSKQPQHF,TGTGCCAGCAGGCCAGGGATCTCTGACCTCCCCCGATCTAAACAGCCCCAGCATTTT
TRBD1,TRBV6-1,NA,TRBJ1-1,CASSRDRVSEAFF,TGTGCCAGCAGTAGGGACAGGGTATCTGAAGCTTTCTTT